These 22 T cell receptor beta chains were sequenced from one sample in a study of T cell changes during pregnancy in multiple sclerosis. The table came from immunoSEQ multiplex PCR; TCRdb's copy has only in-frame clones and leaves some out. The data contain 85,000 to 100,000 clones, 85% to 95% of them seen just once; the ten biggest clones take up over 2%. The sequenced sample was peripheral blood, obtained in the first trimester of pregnancy. The receptors here all came from a female donor with multiple sclerosis, enrolled in a pregnancy study.

The V call is TRBV6-1, the J call TRBJ1-1; D is ambiguous. The CDR3 spans 12 residues. Germline V gene lookup returns CDR1 MNHNS and CDR2 SASEGT. V was clipped by 7 bases and J by 1 base, with 7 bases between them. The CDR3 sequence: CASTEGNTEAFF. CDR3 nucleotide sequence: TGTGCCAGCACGGAGGGGAACACTGAAGCTTTCTTT.

The chain employs TRBV29-1 and TRBJ2-2, with 10 bases identical to TRBD1. The CDR3 sequence is 13 residues long. V shed 6 bases and J 5 bases; nucleotides not matched to a gene: 3. Germline lookup yields CDR1 SQVTM and CDR2 ANQGSEA. CDR3 bases: TGCAGCGTGGGACAGGGGAGGACCGGGGAGCTGTTTTTT. Translation gives CSVGQGRTGELFF.

For the CDR3, the DNA is TGTGCCAGCAGCTTAGCTTGGACAGGGGGCTACGAGCAGTACTTC. Its protein product is CASSLAWTGGYEQYF. The J gene is TRBJ2-7, the V gene TRBV11-2; TRBD1 matches 10 bases. V lost 1 base, J lost 3 bases, and 3 bases stayed unmatched. Germline V gives CDR1 SGHAT, CDR2 FQNNGV. This CDR3 has 15 residues.

The V gene is TRBV28, the J gene TRBJ2-7; D unresolved. The CDR3 contains 13 residues. Trimming stripped 4 bases from V and 1 base from J, with 8 bases between. Per germline, CDR1 MDHEN and CDR2 SYDVKM. CDR3 coding DNA: TGTGCCAGCAGTTCCGTTTTATCCTACGAGCAGTACTTC. Translated, it gives CASSSVLSYEQYF.

The V and J genes are TRBV28 and TRBJ2-1, with 7 bases fitting TRBD1. Germline values: CDR1 MDHEN, CDR2 SYDVKM. V shed 5 bases, J shed 0 bases, and the junction held 10 bases outside the gene matches. The CDR3 is 17 amino acids. The CDR3 is CASSEHLDRSSYNEQFF. The CDR3 DNA reads as TGTGCCAGCAGTGAACACTTGGACAGGAGCTCCTACAATGAGCAGTTCTTC.

To note about this clone: One end of the junction varies from germline; a read error may be responsible. The chain is built from TRBV7-7 and TRBJ1-4, with 12 bases lining up with TRBD1. CDR3 length equals 14 residues. From germline, CDR1 is SSHAT and CDR2 FNYEAQ (reference sequence). As DNA, the CDR3 is TGTGCTAGCAGCCCGGGACAGGGGGCGTCAAAACTGTTTTTT. Translated, it gives CASSPGQGASKLFF.

This sequence joins TRBV15 and TRBJ2-7; 9 bases map to TRBD2. The germline CDR1 and CDR2 sequences are LNHNV and YYDKDF (reference sequence). The length of the CDR3 is 14 residues. The J segment lost 3 bases and the V segment lost 1 base, leaving 1 base of the junction unmatched. The chain's CDR3 is CATSRALAGYEQYF. DNA for the CDR3: TGTGCCACCAGCAGAGCACTAGCGGGCTACGAGCAGTACTTC.

The V and J genes are TRBV4-1 and TRBJ2-7; tentative D call: TRBD1 (5 bases). The CDR3 loop spans 15 amino acids. Germline lookup yields CDR1 MGHRA and CDR2 YSYEKL. V was trimmed by 0 bases and J by 2 bases, leaving 11 bases between them. The CDR3 nucleotides read TGCGCCAGCAGCCAAGACACAGGTATACCCTACGAGCAGTACTTC. It encodes CASSQDTGIPYEQYF.

This clone came up once. This chain uses TRBV29-1 with TRBJ2-2; tentative D call: TRBD1 (6 bases). Germline assignment: CDR1 SQVTM and CDR2 ANQGSEA. Deletions cut 6 bases from V and 1 base from J, with 9 bases between. This CDR3 spans 13 amino acids. In DNA form, the CDR3 reads TGCAGCGTAGACAGGTTGAACACCGGGGAGCTGTTTTTT. Residues: CSVDRLNTGELFF.

The chain employs TRBV4-1 and TRBJ1-1; D might be TRBD1 (6 bases). The V end lost 3 bases, the J end lost 4 bases, and 9 bases lay between the germline ends. This CDR3 contains 13 residues. Germline V gene sequence: CDR1 MGHRA, CDR2 YSYEKL. Here the CDR3 reads CASSHTGLTEAFF. The CDR3 coding sequence is TGCGCCAGCAGCCACACAGGGCTCACTGAAGCTTTCTTT.

The chain couples TRBV5-1 to TRBJ2-1; possibly TRBD1 for D (5 bases). The CDR3 runs to 16 residues. Per the germline V gene, CDR1 is SGHRS and CDR2 is YFSETQ. V was cut by 4 bases and J by 2 bases, with 16 bases left in between. CDR3 nucleotides: TGCGCCAGCAGCCCCCCAGGGCAGACGACCTACAATGAGCAGTTCTTC. Translated, it gives CASSPPGQTTYNEQFF.

This chain uses TRBV28 with TRBJ2-1; 7 bases match TRBD1. The germline gives CDR1 MDHEN, CDR2 SYDVKM. The CDR3 sequence is 14 residues long. The ends lost 8 bases at V and 2 bases at J; junction bases unmatched: 6. The CDR3 nucleotides are TGTGCCAGCCACCAGCAGGGGGCCTACAATGAGCAGTTCTTC. Its translation is CASHQQGAYNEQFF.

The J gene is TRBJ2-5, the V gene TRBV28, with D unresolved. Trimming removed 8 bases from V and 3 bases from J, with 7 bases in between. In germline, CDR1 is MDHEN, CDR2 SYDVKM. The CDR3 consists of 11 residues. The CDR3 nucleotides read TGTGCCAGCGTCCAGGAAGAGACCCAGTACTTC. It is translated as CASVQEETQYF.

The rearrangement uses TRBV2 and TRBJ2-6; 7 nucleotides match TRBD1. CDR1 and CDR2 from the germline V gene are SNHLY and FYNNEI. The length of the CDR3 is 14 residues. The J segment lost 4 bases and the V segment lost 10 bases, leaving 7 bases of the junction unmatched. The CDR3 here is CATTQGSGANVLTF. The DNA of the CDR3 is TGTGCCACTACACAGGGGTCAGGGGCCAACGTCCTGACTTTC.

Points on this clone: One junction end disagrees with the germline gene, perhaps due to a read error. The chain employs TRBV6-1 and TRBJ2-7; 8 positions agree with TRBD1. Per germline, CDR1 MNHNS and CDR2 SASEGT. This CDR3 has 12 amino acids. The CDR3 bases are TGTGCCAGCAGTGGGGGGCCCGGGACAGGCGCTTTC. It encodes CASSGGPGTGAF.

This clone was counted at least ten times. The chain uses TRBV2 and TRBJ1-5, with D hard to call. The CDR3 is 15 amino acids. The germline gives CDR1 SNHLY, CDR2 FYNNEI. V was cut by 6 bases and J by 3 bases, with 15 bases left in between. The DNA for the CDR3 is TGTGCCAGCAGCAAAAAAACCGGGTCCAATCAGCCCCAGCATTTT. Translating it yields CASSKKTGSNQPQHF.

This clone came up once. The chain employs TRBV10-3 and TRBJ1-1; 7 bases align to TRBD1. Germline assignment: CDR1 ENHRY and CDR2 SYGVKD. V gave up 6 bases and J gave up 1 base; unmatched junction bases: 5. The CDR3 runs to 14 residues. DNA of the CDR3: TGTGCCATCAGGGAGACAGGGTCGAACACTGAAGCTTTCTTT. It specifies CAIRETGSNTEAFF.

The CDR3 DNA follows: TGTGCCAGTAGTATGGCTAGCGTATACAATGAGCAGTTCTTC. Its translation is CASSMASVYNEQFF. The V call is TRBV19, the J call TRBJ2-1, with a weak D call TRBD2 (6 bases). Deletions cut 3 bases from V and 4 bases from J, with 10 bases between. There are 14 residues in the CDR3. Per the germline V gene, CDR1 is LNHDA and CDR2 is SQIVND (reference sequence).

The gene calls are TRBV28 and TRBJ2-1; the match to TRBD1 covers 8 bases. V trimming: 1 base; J trimming: 6 bases; junction bases outside the gene matches: 11. Germline CDR1 and CDR2: MDHEN and SYDVKM. CDR3 size: 17 residues. The CDR3 spells CASSLYPGQEASNEQFF. CDR3 nucleotides: TGTGCCAGCAGTTTATACCCGGGACAGGAGGCGAGCAATGAGCAGTTCTTC.

The V call is TRBV4-1, the J call TRBJ2-7; TRBD2 matches 9 bases. This CDR3 region has 16 residues. Germline-derived CDR1 and CDR2 are MGHRA and YSYEKL. V lost 1 base to trimming and J lost 2 bases; unmatched junction nucleotides: 6. The CDR3 sequence: CASSQASSGSAYEQYF. The CDR3 DNA reads TGCGCCAGCAGCCAAGCCAGTAGCGGGAGTGCCTACGAGCAGTACTTC.

The chain links TRBV28 to TRBJ2-2; perhaps TRBD2 as D (6 bases). Per germline, CDR1 MDHEN and CDR2 SYDVKM. The CDR3 consists of 15 residues. V was shortened by 2 bases and J by 6 bases, with 13 bases between the two germline ends. The CDR3 protein is CASSLIVREAGELFF. DNA of the CDR3: TGTGCCAGCAGTTTAATTGTCAGGGAGGCCGGGGAGCTGTTTTTT.

A single count supports this clone. The chain joins TRBV28 to TRBJ2-3; TRBD2 aligns across 9 bases. The trim removed 3 bases at V and 3 bases at J, leaving 4 bases unmatched. The germline gives CDR1 MDHEN, CDR2 SYDVKM. This CDR3 has 15 amino acids. CDR3 nucleotide sequence: TGTGCCAGCAGTTTGCGGGAGGGCCCGACAGATACGCAGTATTTT. Protein sequence: CASSLREGPTDTQYF.